The present T cell receptor beta chain was sequenced within a study of technical replicates of blood from several donors. This clone was observed a single time. Using immunoSEQ multiplex PCR, the repertoire was profiled, and TCRdb retains in-frame clones only, with some absent. In the table there are 60,000 to 70,000 clones, approximately 83% of which are singletons. Germline V CDR1 and CDR2: MNHEY, SVGAGI. This CDR3 is built from 15 residues. Trimming took 7 bases from V and 4 from J, leaving 19 bases between them. The TCR comes from a human donor in good health. Some clones in this sample may be carry-over from other donors' samples. This sequence joins TRBV6-5 and TRBJ1-1; D is possibly TRBD1 (5 bases). Specimen: PBMCs. CDR3 nucleotide sequence: TGTGCCAGCACCAGGGACTCCCTAAGGGGCACTGAAGCTTTCTTT. Amino acid sequence: CASTRDSLRGTEAFF.